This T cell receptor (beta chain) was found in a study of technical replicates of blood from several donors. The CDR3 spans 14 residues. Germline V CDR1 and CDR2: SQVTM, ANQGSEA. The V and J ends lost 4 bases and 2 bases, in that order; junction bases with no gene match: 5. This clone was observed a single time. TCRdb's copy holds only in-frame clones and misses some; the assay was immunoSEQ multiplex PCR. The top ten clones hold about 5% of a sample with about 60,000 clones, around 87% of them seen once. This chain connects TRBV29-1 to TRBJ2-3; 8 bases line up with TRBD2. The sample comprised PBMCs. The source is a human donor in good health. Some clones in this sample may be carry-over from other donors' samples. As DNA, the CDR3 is TGCAGCGTTGTACGCGGGGGGACCACAGATACGCAGTATTTT. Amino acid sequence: CSVVRGGTTDTQYF.